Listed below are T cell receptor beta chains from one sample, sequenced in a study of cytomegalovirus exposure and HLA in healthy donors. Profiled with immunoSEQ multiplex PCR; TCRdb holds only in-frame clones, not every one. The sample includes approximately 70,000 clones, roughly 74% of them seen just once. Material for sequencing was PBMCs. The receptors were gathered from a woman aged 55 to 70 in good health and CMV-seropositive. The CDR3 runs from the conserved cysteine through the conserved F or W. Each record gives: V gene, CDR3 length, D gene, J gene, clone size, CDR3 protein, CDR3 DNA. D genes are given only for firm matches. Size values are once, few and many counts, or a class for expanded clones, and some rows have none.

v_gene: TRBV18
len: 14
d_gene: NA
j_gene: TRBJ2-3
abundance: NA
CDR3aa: CASSSSSGIDTQYF
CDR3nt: TGTGCCAGCTCGTCGTCGTCAGGGATCGATACGCAGTATTTT

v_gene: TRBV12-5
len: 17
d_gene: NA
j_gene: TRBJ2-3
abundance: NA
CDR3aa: CASGLVLEQPLGDTQYF
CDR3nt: TGTGCTAGTGGTTTGGTACTAGAACAGCCACTTGGAGATACGCAGTATTTT

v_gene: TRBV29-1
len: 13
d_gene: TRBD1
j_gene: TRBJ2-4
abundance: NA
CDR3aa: CSVSDRVGNIQYF
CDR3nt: TGCAGCGTTTCGGACAGGGTCGGCAACATTCAGTACTTC

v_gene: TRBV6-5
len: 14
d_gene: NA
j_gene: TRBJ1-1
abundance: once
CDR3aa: CASSYSRRNTEAFF
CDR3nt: TGTGCCAGCAGTTACTCACGGAGGAACACTGAAGCTTTCTTT

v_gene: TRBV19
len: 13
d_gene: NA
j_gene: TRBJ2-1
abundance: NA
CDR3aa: CASSPPGRNEQFF
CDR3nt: TGTGCCAGTAGTCCCCCTGGCCGCAATGAGCAGTTCTTC

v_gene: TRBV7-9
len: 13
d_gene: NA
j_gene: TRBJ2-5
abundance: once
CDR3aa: CASSGVVQETQYF
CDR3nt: TGTGCCAGCAGCGGAGTTGTTCAAGAGACCCAGTACTTC

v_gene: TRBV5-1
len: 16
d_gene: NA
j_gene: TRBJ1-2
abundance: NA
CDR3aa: CASSLESTGGRKGYTF
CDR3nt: TGCGCCAGCAGCTTGGAGTCTACGGGAGGGAGAAAGGGCTACACCTTC

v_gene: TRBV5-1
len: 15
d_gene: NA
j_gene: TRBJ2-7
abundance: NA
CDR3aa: CASSLGSQGAYEQYF
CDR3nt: TGCGCCAGCAGCCTCGGGTCGCAGGGCGCCTACGAGCAGTACTTC

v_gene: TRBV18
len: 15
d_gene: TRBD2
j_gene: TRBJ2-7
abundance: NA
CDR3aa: CASSPPGGWPYEQYF
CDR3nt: TGTGCCAGCTCACCACCGGGGGGGTGGCCCTACGAGCAGTACTTC

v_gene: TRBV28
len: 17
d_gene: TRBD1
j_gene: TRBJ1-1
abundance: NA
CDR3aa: CASALSSQGWGDTEAFF
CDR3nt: TGTGCCAGCGCACTTAGCTCACAGGGGTGGGGGGACACTGAAGCTTTCTTT

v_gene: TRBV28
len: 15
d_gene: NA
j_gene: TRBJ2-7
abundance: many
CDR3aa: CASRTGSLPPYEQYF
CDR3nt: TGTGCCAGCAGAACCGGGTCTCTACCCCCCTACGAGCAGTACTTC

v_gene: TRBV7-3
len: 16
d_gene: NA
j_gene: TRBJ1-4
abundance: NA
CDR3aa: CASSLLGRGNNEKLFF
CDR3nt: TGTGCCAGCAGCTTATTGGGGCGCGGGAATAATGAAAAACTGTTTTTT

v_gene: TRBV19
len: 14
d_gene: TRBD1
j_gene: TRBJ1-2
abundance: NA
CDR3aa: CATLRLTGTYGYTF
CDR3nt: TGTGCCACCCTGAGACTGACAGGGACATATGGCTACACCTTC

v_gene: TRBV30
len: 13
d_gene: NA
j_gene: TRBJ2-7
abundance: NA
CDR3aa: CAWSLNGAYEQYF
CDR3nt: TGTGCCTGGAGTCTTAACGGAGCCTACGAGCAGTACTTC

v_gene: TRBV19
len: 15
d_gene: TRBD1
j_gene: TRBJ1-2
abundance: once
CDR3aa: CASRLRRTGDYGYTF
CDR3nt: TGTGCCAGTAGGTTACGTAGGACAGGGGACTATGGCTACACCTTC

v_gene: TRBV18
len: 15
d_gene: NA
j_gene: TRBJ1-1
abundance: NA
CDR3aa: CASSPPNRPSTEAFF
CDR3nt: TGTGCCAGCTCACCACCTAACAGGCCCTCGACTGAAGCTTTCTTT

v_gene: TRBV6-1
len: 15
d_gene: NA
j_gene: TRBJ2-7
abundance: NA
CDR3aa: CASPSPGTGMYEQYF
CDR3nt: TGTGCCAGCCCCAGTCCGGGTACAGGGATGTACGAGCAGTACTTC

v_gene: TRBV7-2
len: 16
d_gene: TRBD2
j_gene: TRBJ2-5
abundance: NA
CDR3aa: CASSSGLAGGQETQYF
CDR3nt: TGTGCCAGCAGCTCCGGACTAGCGGGGGGACAAGAGACCCAGTACTTC

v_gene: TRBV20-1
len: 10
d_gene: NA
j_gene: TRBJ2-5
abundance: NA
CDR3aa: CSARQETQYF
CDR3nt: TGCAGTGCCAGGCAAGAGACCCAGTACTTC

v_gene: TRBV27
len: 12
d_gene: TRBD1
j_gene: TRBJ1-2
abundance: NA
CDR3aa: CARNGTDYGYTF
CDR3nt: TGTGCCAGAAACGGGACAGACTATGGCTACACCTTC

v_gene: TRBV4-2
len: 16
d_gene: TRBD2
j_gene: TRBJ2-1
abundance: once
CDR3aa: CASSQGTSGGPDEQFF
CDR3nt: TGTGCCAGCAGCCAAGGGACTAGCGGGGGGCCAGATGAGCAGTTCTTC

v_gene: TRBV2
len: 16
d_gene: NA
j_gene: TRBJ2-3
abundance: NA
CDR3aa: CASSDVGGSSTDTQYF
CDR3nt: TGTGCCAGCAGTGATGTTGGGGGGAGTAGCACAGATACGCAGTATTTT

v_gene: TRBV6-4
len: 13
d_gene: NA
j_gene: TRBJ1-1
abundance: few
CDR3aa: CASRSSGGTEAFF
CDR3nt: TGTGCCAGCAGAAGTAGTGGCGGCACTGAAGCTTTCTTT

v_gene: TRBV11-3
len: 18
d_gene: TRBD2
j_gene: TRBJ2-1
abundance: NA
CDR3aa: CASSQGVSTSGYDNEQFF
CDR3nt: TGTGCCAGCAGCCAAGGGGTATCGACTAGCGGATACGACAATGAGCAGTTCTTC

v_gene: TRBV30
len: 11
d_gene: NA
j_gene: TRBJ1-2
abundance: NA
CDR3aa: CAWIRSGGYTF
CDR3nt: TGTGCCTGGATCAGGTCGGGGGGCTACACCTTC

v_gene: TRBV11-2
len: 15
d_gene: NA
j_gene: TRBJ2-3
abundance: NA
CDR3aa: CASSLRGGPTDTQYF
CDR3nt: TGTGCCAGCAGCTTAAGAGGAGGCCCAACAGATACGCAGTATTTT

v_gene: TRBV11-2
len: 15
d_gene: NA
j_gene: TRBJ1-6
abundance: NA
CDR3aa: CASSLEIAGTSPLHF
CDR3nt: TGTGCCAGCAGCTTAGAGATCGCGGGAACGTCACCCCTCCACTTT

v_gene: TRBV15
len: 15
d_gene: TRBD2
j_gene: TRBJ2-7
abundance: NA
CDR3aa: CATSSEGLGPYEQYF
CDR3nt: TGTGCCACCAGCAGCGAGGGACTAGGTCCCTACGAGCAGTACTTC

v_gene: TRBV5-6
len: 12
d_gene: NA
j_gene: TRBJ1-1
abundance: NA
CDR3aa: CASSRGATEAFF
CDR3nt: TGTGCCAGCAGCCGCGGGGCTACTGAAGCTTTCTTT

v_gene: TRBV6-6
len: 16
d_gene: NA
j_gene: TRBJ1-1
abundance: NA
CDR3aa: CASSSRDIGMNTEAFF
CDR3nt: TGTGCCAGCAGTTCCCGGGACATAGGCATGAACACTGAAGCTTTCTTT

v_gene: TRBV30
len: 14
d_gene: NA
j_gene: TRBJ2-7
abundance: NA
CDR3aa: CASEAAESSYEQYF
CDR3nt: TGTGCCTCTGAGGCGGCGGAGAGCTCCTACGAGCAGTACTTC

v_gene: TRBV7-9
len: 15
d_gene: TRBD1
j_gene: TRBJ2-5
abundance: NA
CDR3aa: CASSFKTGASETQYF
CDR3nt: TGTGCCAGCAGCTTTAAGACAGGGGCTTCCGAGACCCAGTACTTC

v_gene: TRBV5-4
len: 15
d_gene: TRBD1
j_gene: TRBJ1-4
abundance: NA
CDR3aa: CASSWGTGPNEKLFF
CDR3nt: TGTGCCAGCAGCTGGGGGACAGGGCCTAATGAAAAACTGTTTTTT

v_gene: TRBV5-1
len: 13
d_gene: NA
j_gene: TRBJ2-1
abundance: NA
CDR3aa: CASSRDSYNEQFF
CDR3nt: TGCGCCAGCAGCCGGGACTCCTACAATGAGCAGTTCTTC

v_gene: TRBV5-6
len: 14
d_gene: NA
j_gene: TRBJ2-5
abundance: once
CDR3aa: CASSLGSRQETQYF
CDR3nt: TGTGCCAGCAGCTTGGGTTCCCGCCAAGAGACCCAGTACTTC

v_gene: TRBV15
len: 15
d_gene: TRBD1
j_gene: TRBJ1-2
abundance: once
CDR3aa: CATSREFGTGGGYTF
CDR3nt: TGTGCCACCAGCAGAGAATTTGGGACAGGTGGCGGCTACACCTTC

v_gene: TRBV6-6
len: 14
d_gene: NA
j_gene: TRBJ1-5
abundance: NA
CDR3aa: CASAPGGGNQPQHF
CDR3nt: TGTGCCAGCGCTCCGGGGGGTGGGAATCAGCCCCAGCATTTT

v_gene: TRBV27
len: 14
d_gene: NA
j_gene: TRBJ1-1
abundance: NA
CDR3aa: CASSLSRQGTEAFF
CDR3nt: TGTGCCAGCAGTTTATCGAGGCAGGGAACTGAAGCTTTCTTT

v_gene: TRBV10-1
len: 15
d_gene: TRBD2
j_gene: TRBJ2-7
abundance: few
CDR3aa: CASSESTSGIYEQYF
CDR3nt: TGCGCCAGCAGTGAGTCGACTAGCGGGATCTACGAGCAGTACTTC

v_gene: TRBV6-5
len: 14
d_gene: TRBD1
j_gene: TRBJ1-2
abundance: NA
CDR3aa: CATRDRGSYYGYTF
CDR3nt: TGTGCCACCCGGGACAGGGGTTCTTACTATGGCTACACCTTC

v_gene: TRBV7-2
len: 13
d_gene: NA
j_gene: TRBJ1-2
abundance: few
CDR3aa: CASSLAGNYGYTF
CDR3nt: TGTGCCAGCAGCTTGGCCGGGAACTATGGCTACACCTTC

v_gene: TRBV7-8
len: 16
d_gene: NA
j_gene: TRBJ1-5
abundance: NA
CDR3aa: CASSLALRGTDQPQHF
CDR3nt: TGTGCCAGCAGCTTAGCGCTCCGGGGGACGGATCAGCCCCAGCATTTT

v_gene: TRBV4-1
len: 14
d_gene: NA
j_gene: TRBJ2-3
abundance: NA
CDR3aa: CASSLQADTDTQYF
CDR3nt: TGCGCCAGCAGCCTTCAGGCCGACACAGATACGCAGTATTTT

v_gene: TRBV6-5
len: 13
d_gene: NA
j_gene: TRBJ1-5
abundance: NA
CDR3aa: CASSYNSNQPQHF
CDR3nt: TGTGCCAGCAGCTATAATAGCAATCAGCCCCAGCATTTT

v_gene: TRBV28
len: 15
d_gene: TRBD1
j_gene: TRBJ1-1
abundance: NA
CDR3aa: CASSTSSTGLSEAFF
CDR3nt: TGTGCCAGCAGTACTTCTTCGACAGGGCTGTCTGAAGCTTTCTTT

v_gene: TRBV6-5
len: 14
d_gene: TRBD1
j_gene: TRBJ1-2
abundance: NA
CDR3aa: CASSPNRDRASCTF
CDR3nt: TGTGCCAGCAGCCCTAACCGGGACAGGGCCTCGTGCACCTTC

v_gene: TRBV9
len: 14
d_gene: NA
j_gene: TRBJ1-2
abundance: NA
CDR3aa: CASSVDQQLYGYTF
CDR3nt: TGTGCCAGCAGCGTAGACCAACAGCTCTATGGCTACACCTTC

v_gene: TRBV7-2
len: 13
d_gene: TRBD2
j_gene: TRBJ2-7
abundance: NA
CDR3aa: CASSFERGYEQYF
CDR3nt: TGTGCCAGCAGCTTCGAGCGGGGCTACGAGCAGTACTTC

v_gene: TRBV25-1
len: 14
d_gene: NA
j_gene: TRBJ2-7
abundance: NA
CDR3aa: CASSEEDGAYEQYF
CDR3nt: TGTGCCAGCAGTGAAGAGGACGGGGCCTACGAGCAGTACTTC

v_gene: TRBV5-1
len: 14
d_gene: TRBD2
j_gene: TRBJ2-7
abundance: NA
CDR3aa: CASSPSGGPYEQYF
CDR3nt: TGCGCCAGCAGCCCAAGCGGGGGGCCCTACGAGCAGTACTTC